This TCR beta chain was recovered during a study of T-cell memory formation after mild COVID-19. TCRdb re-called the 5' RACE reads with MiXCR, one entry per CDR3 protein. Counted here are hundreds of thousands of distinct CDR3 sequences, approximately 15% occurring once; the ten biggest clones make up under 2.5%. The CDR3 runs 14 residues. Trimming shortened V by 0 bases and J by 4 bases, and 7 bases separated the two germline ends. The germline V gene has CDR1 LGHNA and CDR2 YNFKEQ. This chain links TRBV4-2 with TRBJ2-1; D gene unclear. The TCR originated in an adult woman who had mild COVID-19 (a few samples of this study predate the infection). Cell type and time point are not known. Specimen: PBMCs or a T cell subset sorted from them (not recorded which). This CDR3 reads CASSQDLGYNEQFF. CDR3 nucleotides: TGTGCCAGCAGCCAAGATTTGGGTTACAATGAGCAGTTCTTC.